The T cell receptor (beta chain) under discussion was sequenced for a study of cytomegalovirus exposure and HLA in healthy donors. Points on this clone: Its antigen is not identified.

V trimming: 4 bases; J trimming: 5 bases; junction bases outside the gene matches: 2. Looked up from germline, CDR1 is MNHNS and CDR2 is SASEGT. This CDR3 is built from 13 residues. Whole-study findings and limits: Links to common viral pathogens appeared, in a later analysis, for several of the most significant clusters. Later work found that TCR association rates differed between HLA loci; DRB1 had the most and HLA-C the fewest. Immune exposure data for these donors was limited to CMV serostatus. While the bulk of TCR sequences proved rare, some public TCRs turned up in many donors.

Amplification used 60 Vbeta primers and 13 Jbeta primers. Generated by immunoSEQ multiplex PCR, the TCRdb table keeps only in-frame clones and is missing some. The specimen's table records roughly 200,000 clones. The material sequenced was PBMCs. This sequence was found in a girl aged 2 to 9 in good health and CMV-seropositive. The chain uses TRBV6-1 and TRBJ2-3; TRBD1 matches 8 bases. This CDR3 is CASSVDRGDTQYF. The CDR3 DNA follows: TGTGCCAGCAGTGTTGACAGGGGAGATACGCAGTATTTT.